This is a list of T cell receptor beta chains from one sample in a study of T cell repertoires in cytomegalovirus infection. TCRdb redid the calling of the reads with MiXCR, one entry per CDR3 protein. The sample shows 300,000 to 400,000 distinct CDR3 sequences, 25% to 35% of them seen only once. These receptors are not linked to any known antigen. The sequences come from cultured PBMCs, collected from culture after CMV antigen stimulation. These receptor sequences come from a human donor in good health (CMV status not recorded). Some clones in this sample may be carry-over from other donors' samples. CDR3s include the opening cysteine and the closing phenylalanine or tryptophan. The D gene is left open where the match is weak. Clone size is shown for a subset of rows, as once, few, many or a class of expanded clone.

j_call clone_size v_call d_call cdr3_aa cdr3_nt
TRBJ2-5 - TRBV20-1 - CSARDAGVGGKGQETQYF TGCAGTGCTAGAGATGCCGGGGTCGGCGGGAAGGGGCAAGAGACCCAGTACTTC
TRBJ2-6 many TRBV7-2 - CASSLSAWANVLTF TGTGCCAGCAGCTTAAGTGCGTGGGCCAACGTCCTGACTTTC
TRBJ2-2 many TRBV7-2 - CASSSPGPPVGGELFF TGTGCCAGCAGCTCTCCGGGACCCCCGGTTGGCGGGGAGCTGTTTTTT
TRBJ2-5 few TRBV20-1 TRBD2 CSALGTSGGETQYF TGCAGTGCCCTAGGGACTAGCGGAGGAGAGACCCAGTACTTC
TRBJ2-1 many TRBV7-9 TRBD2 CASSRTSGEYNEQFF TGTGCCAGCAGCAGGACTAGCGGAGAGTACAATGAGCAGTTCTTC
TRBJ1-6 - TRBV12-3/TRBV12-4 TRBD1 CASSVDRGGSPLHF TGTGCCAGCAGTGTCGACAGGGGAGGCTCACCCCTCCACTTT
TRBJ2-3 - TRBV20-1 TRBD2 CSARGGSELAEGTDTQYF TGCAGTGCTAGAGGGGGGTCCGAACTAGCGGAAGGCACAGATACGCAGTATTTT
TRBJ2-5 many TRBV7-2 - CASSLTRGGIGETQYF TGTGCCAGCAGCCTCACCAGGGGCGGGATAGGAGAGACCCAGTACTTC
TRBJ2-1 - TRBV6-5 - CASRGGGTNEQFF TGTGCCAGCAGGGGGGGGGGCACCAATGAGCAGTTCTTC
TRBJ2-7 few TRBV9 TRBD2 CASSVGSGTNSYEQYF TGTGCCAGCAGCGTAGGTTCCGGGACTAACTCCTACGAGCAGTACTTC
TRBJ1-3 many TRBV7-6 - CASSSQGGNTIYF TGTGCCAGCAGCTCGCAAGGGGGAAACACCATATATTTT
TRBJ1-2 - TRBV20-1 - CSADPQINYGYTF TGCAGTGCTGATCCACAGATTAACTATGGCTACACCTTC
TRBJ2-2 medium-sized TRBV6-1 TRBD2 CASTSGGTGELFF TGTGCCAGCACAAGCGGGGGGACCGGGGAGCTGTTTTTT
TRBJ2-5 few TRBV7-8 - CASGLGSSETQYF TGTGCCAGCGGGCTGGGATCGTCAGAGACCCAGTACTTC
TRBJ2-1 - TRBV19 TRBD2 CASSIAAGELNEQFF TGTGCCAGTAGTATAGCAGCGGGGGAATTAAATGAGCAGTTCTTC
TRBJ2-5 - TRBV12-5 TRBD2 CASGMWTSLETQYF TGTGCTAGTGGTATGTGGACTAGTCTAGAGACCCAGTACTTC
TRBJ2-5 once TRBV7-6 - CASSSGGRVTQYF TGTGCCAGCAGCTCGGGGGGCCGAGTGACCCAGTACTTC
TRBJ1-6 - TRBV27 - CASSFWSEHSPLHF TGTGCCAGCAGTTTCTGGTCGGAGCATTCACCCCTCCACTTT
TRBJ2-7 many TRBV6-1 TRBD1 CASSPGGTGYEQYF TGTGCCAGCAGCCCAGGGGGGACAGGGTACGAGCAGTACTTC
TRBJ1-2 few TRBV12-3/TRBV12-4 - CASRHRASYGYTF TGTGCCAGCAGACACAGGGCTAGCTATGGCTACACCTTC
TRBJ2-3 few TRBV20-1 - CSAGEKVDSTDTQYF TGCAGTGCTGGTGAAAAAGTAGACAGCACAGATACGCAGTATTTT
TRBJ2-3 few TRBV27 - CASSSNRVPDTQYF TGTGCCAGCAGTTCCAACAGGGTTCCAGATACGCAGTATTTT
TRBJ1-5 - TRBV6-2/TRBV6-3 - CASSYSHGWSNQPQHF TGTGCCAGCAGTTACTCGCACGGGTGGAGCAATCAGCCCCAGCATTTT
TRBJ1-5 few TRBV18 - CASSPAWSNQPQHF TGTGCCAGCTCACCGGCCTGGAGCAATCAGCCCCAGCATTTT
TRBJ2-7 - TRBV9 - CASSVTDLDEQYF TGTGCCAGCAGCGTGACAGACTTGGATGAGCAGTACTTC